This passage covers 16 T cell receptor beta chains from one sample sequenced in a study of blood T cell repertoires in COVID-19. Method: immunoSEQ multiplex PCR; TCRdb's copy keeps in-frame clones and lacks some. The sample yields about 260,000 clones, nearly 85% seen once. The source material was peripheral blood. The receptors shown here come from a human donor in a cohort sampled during active COVID-19.

The chain is built from TRBV28 and TRBJ2-7; D is perhaps TRBD1 (5 bases). V lost 1 base and J lost 5, with 12 bases in between. Germline-derived CDR1 and CDR2 are MDHEN and SYDVKM. The CDR3 runs to 14 residues. CDR3 protein: CASSLLGRAHEQYF. For the CDR3, the DNA is TGTGCCAGCAGTTTATTAGGCAGGGCCCACGAGCAGTACTTC. Supplemented by reference TRBV28 and TRBJ2-7, the full variable domain reads DVKVTQSSRYLVKRTGEKVFLECVQDMDHENMFWYRQDPGLGLRLIYFSYDVKMKEKGDIPEGYSVSREKKERFSLILESASTNQTSMYLCASSLLGRAHEQYFGPGTRLTVT.

The chain joins TRBV9 to TRBJ2-3; D is possibly TRBD1 (6 bases). Germline-derived CDR1 and CDR2 are SGDLS and YYNGEE. Trimming pared 0 bases from V and 2 bases from J, leaving 16 bases between. The CDR3 sequence is 17 residues long. In DNA, the CDR3 is TGTGCCAGCAGCGTAGCTCTACAGGGTCCTAACACAGATACGCAGTATTTT. Translating it yields CASSVALQGPNTDTQYF.

This CDR3 reads CASSEGTDEKLFF. CDR3 in DNA: TGTGCCAGCAGTGAGGGGACAGATGAAAAACTGTTTTTT. The genes are TRBV28 and TRBJ1-4, with 7 bases that match TRBD1. V was pared by 5 bases and J by 6 bases, with 3 bases of the junction left unmatched. The CDR3 contains 13 residues. Germline CDR1 and CDR2: MDHEN and SYDVKM. The whole variable domain, filled in from reference TRBV28 and TRBJ1-4, reads DVKVTQSSRYLVKRTGEKVFLECVQDMDHENMFWYRQDPGLGLRLIYFSYDVKMKEKGDIPEGYSVSREKKERFSLILESASTNQTSMYLCASSEGTDEKLFFGSGTQLSVL.

This clone was counted between two and nine times. The chain joins TRBV5-4 to TRBJ1-3, with D unresolved. The CDR3 totals 15 residues. V was trimmed by 3 bases and J by 0 bases, leaving 10 bases between them. CDR1 and CDR2 (germline): SGHNT, YYREEE (reference sequence). This CDR3 reads CASSSGLNSGNTIYF. The CDR3 DNA follows: TGTGCCAGCAGCTCAGGTCTTAACTCTGGAAACACCATATATTTT.

The count of this clone is one. The chain is built from TRBV5-1 and TRBJ2-1; D is possibly TRBD2 (7 bases). Germline V CDR1 and CDR2: SGHRS, YFSETQ. V was cut by 2 bases and J by 6 bases, with 15 bases left in between. The length of the CDR3 is 15 residues. The CDR3 sequence: CASSFGGATTNEQFF. The DNA of the CDR3 is TGCGCCAGCAGCTTTGGGGGGGCTACCACCAATGAGCAGTTCTTC.

The V and J genes are TRBV7-2 and TRBJ2-3, with 9 bases aligning to TRBD2. The germline gives CDR1 SGHTA, CDR2 FQGNSA. V dropped 3 bases and J dropped 3; count of bases not matched to a gene: 10. This CDR3 is built from 17 residues. The CDR3 is CASSFLGSGSLTDTQYF. In DNA form, the CDR3 reads TGTGCCAGCAGCTTTCTCGGTAGCGGGAGTTTGACAGATACGCAGTATTTT.

The chain recombines TRBV27 with TRBJ1-2; no clear D gene. V was pared by 6 bases and J by 6 bases, with 5 bases between. This CDR3 region has 10 residues. Germline lookup yields CDR1 MNHEY and CDR2 SMNVEV (reference sequence). CDR3: CASRADGYTF. The DNA for the CDR3 is TGTGCCAGCAGGGCTGATGGCTACACCTTC.

V is TRBV5-4 and J is TRBJ1-1; D perhaps matches TRBD1 (6 bases). CDR3 length equals 14 residues. Trimming shortened V by 6 bases and J by 3 bases, and 15 bases separated the two germline ends. Germline-derived CDR1 and CDR2 are SGHNT and YYREEE (reference sequence). The CDR3 spells CASNYRDGDTEAFF. In DNA, the CDR3 is TGTGCCAGCAACTACAGGGACGGTGACACTGAAGCTTTCTTT.

CDR3 bases: TGTGCCAGCAGTGAATCTACAGATGGGAGCACTGAAGCTTTCTTT. This encodes CASSESTDGSTEAFF. The chain is built from TRBV6-1 and TRBJ1-1; D gene ambiguous. V gave up 2 bases and J gave up 4 bases, with 14 bases separating them. This CDR3 comprises 15 residues. CDR1 MNHNS and CDR2 SASEGT come from the germline V gene.

The chain uses TRBV18 and TRBJ2-3, with 11 positions matching TRBD1. Germline trimming cut 1 base from V and 4 bases from J; bases unmatched to any gene: 7. Germline CDR1 KGHSH, CDR2 LQKENI. The CDR3 covers 17 residues. The CDR3 DNA follows: TGTGCCAGCTCACCACAGGACAGGGGGCGCAGGTCAGATACGCAGTATTTT. Translation: CASSPQDRGRRSDTQYF.

The CDR3 loop reads CASSPPGTNTGELFF. CDR3 sequence (DNA): TGTGCCAGCAGTCCCCCCGGTACCAACACCGGGGAGCTGTTTTTT. The chain combines TRBV28 with TRBJ2-2; D uncertain. This CDR3 region has 15 residues. V lost 5 bases to trimming and J lost 2 bases, with 12 bases between them. Germline CDR1 MDHEN, CDR2 SYDVKM.

This clone was detected only once. The rearrangement uses TRBV11-3 and TRBJ2-7; no firm D call. The CDR3 is 12 residues long. The V gene lost 2 bases and the J gene lost 6 bases, with 8 bases spanning the gap. Germline V lookup: CDR1 SGHNT, CDR2 YENEEA. The CDR3 loop is CASSLNGAEQYF. In DNA, the CDR3 is TGTGCCAGCAGCTTAAACGGAGCCGAGCAGTACTTC.

The chain joins TRBV19 to TRBJ1-1; the match to TRBD1 covers 8 bases. CDR1 LNHDA and CDR2 SQIVND come from the germline V gene (reference sequence). Losses at the gene ends were 7 bases for V and 0 bases for J; bases not matched to a gene: 7. This CDR3 comprises 15 residues. The CDR3 DNA is TGTGCCAGTAAAACACAGGGGGTTCTGAACACTGAAGCTTTCTTT. Encoded protein: CASKTQGVLNTEAFF.

The rearrangement links TRBV15 to TRBJ1-5; no clear D gene. The CDR3 spans 14 residues. The V end was cut by 4 bases, the J end by 1 base, with 8 bases between. Germline CDR1 and CDR2: LNHNV and YYDKDF (reference sequence). This chain's CDR3 is CATSTRSSNQPQHF. Here the CDR3 DNA reads TGTGCCACCAGCACCCGTTCCAGCAATCAGCCCCAGCATTTT.

The chain combines TRBV5-1 with TRBJ2-7; TRBD2 is a possible D gene (7 bases). Per germline, CDR1 SGHRS and CDR2 YFSETQ. The CDR3 is 16 amino acids. Trimming shortened V by 3 bases and J by 3 bases, and 19 bases separated the two germline ends. The CDR3 loop reads CASSSPAGGPIYEQYF. The CDR3 DNA reads as TGCGCCAGCAGCTCCCCGGCCGGGGGGCCCATCTACGAGCAGTACTTC.

This clone was detected only once. The V gene is TRBV3-1 (or the pseudogene TRBV3-2), the J gene TRBJ1-2; maybe TRBD1 (6 bases). The CDR3 totals 13 residues. Trimming removed 1 base from V and 9 bases from J, with 12 bases in between. Per the germline V gene, CDR1 is LGHDT and CDR2 is YNNKEL (reference sequence). This CDR3 reads CASSQVGGRSYTF. The CDR3 region has the DNA TGTGCCAGCAGCCAAGTCGGGGGGCGCAGCTACACCTTC.